This entry concerns a single TCR beta chain. Its cognate antigen is unknown. With a much larger clone just one base away, this may be a read error. The data are from a study of vaccination and CD4 T cells after COVID-19. About the research overall: With a range of 35 to 161, the median interval from diagnosis to drawing post-COVID samples was roughly 110 days. No peptide, an HIV-1 Nef pool, or a CEFX pool was what each control culture received. Findings of the study overall: Spike mono-reactivity was shown by 304 of 307 vaccine-specific clones in convalescent patients.

Sequencing of cultured CD4+ T cell DNA used the Oncomine TCR Beta short-read assay. TCRdb analysed the PCR reads with MiXCR anew, one entry per CDR3 protein. The table has about 3,600 distinct CDR3 sequences, approximately 15% seen once. Documented treatment: roughly 10-day PBMC culture with coronavirus spike peptide pools or control peptides (ViraFEST assay). ViraFEST used peptide pools to expand antigen-specific T cells and subsequently sequenced their TCRs. From germline, CDR1 is SEHNR and CDR2 FQNEAQ (reference sequence). This CDR3 region has 14 residues. With V trimmed by 5 bases and J by 7 bases, 8 bases remained unmatched.

The source of this sequence is a human donor who had recovered from COVID-19. The J gene is TRBJ1-2, the V gene TRBV7-9; 9 bases match TRBD1. The sequenced sample consisted of CD4+ T cells from blood, cultured in vitro. CDR3 protein: CASSPGTGRGGYTF. The CDR3 region has the DNA TGTGCCAGCAGCCCCGGGACAGGGAGAGGTGGCTACACCTTC.